The clone carrying this TCR beta chain occurred a few times. Antigen unknown. Trimming pared 3 bases from V and 4 bases from J, leaving 15 bases between. From germline, CDR1 is SGHRS and CDR2 YFSETQ. The CDR3 is 15 residues long. The sample is drawn from a study of blood T cells in healthy people across ages. Whole-study findings and limits: Naive CD4+ cells and diversity were both higher in long-lived donors than in aged donors.

RNA extraction gave at least 5.5 micrograms of total RNA per sample. Through a sample-barcoded 5' primer and a J-beta primer mix, a second PCR was run for roughly 6 to 11 cycles. Unique molecular identifiers of 12 random nucleotides labeled each cDNA. Each CDR3 protein gets one entry after TCRdb re-called the 5' RACE reads with MiXCR. This sample has about 780,000 distinct CDR3 sequences, with 46% found just once. The specimen sequenced was blood. The receptor was isolated from a man older than 75 in good health. The rearrangement links TRBV5-1 to TRBJ2-3; possibly TRBD1 or TRBD2 for D (5 bases each). The CDR3 DNA follows: TGCGCCAGCAGCTGGGCTTTGGGGGTTTCAGATACGCAGTATTTT. This gives the protein CASSWALGVSDTQYF.